Following are 20 T cell receptor beta chains from one sample sequenced in a study of OX40 agonist ivuxolimab in advanced cancers. Sequenced by immunoSEQ multiplex PCR; TCRdb stores in-frame clones only, minus some. The data hold 76,000 or so clones, with around 90% observed a single time. Sequences were derived from CD4+ or CD8+ T cells sorted from blood, sampled in a trial of the OX40 agonist ivuxolimab. Receptor source: an adult with an advanced solid tumor such as melanoma, head and neck, liver or kidney cancer.

The rearrangement links TRBV15 to TRBJ1-1; D not certain. CDR1 is LNHNV and CDR2 is YYDKDF in the germline V gene (reference sequence). CDR3 length: 15 residues. Between the trimmed V and J ends, which lost 0 bases and 5 bases, there was a span of 13 bases. This CDR3 reads CATSRDVGSGTEAFF. CDR3 coding DNA: TGTGCCACCAGCAGAGATGTGGGGTCCGGAACTGAAGCTTTCTTT.

The chain uses TRBV6-5 and TRBJ1-1, with D unresolved. Germline V gives CDR1 MNHEY, CDR2 SVGAGI. The CDR3 is 14 amino acids. With 0 bases removed from V and 3 bases from J, the gap between germline ends came to 8 bases. The CDR3 loop reads CASSYSMTYTEAFF. The DNA for the CDR3 is TGTGCCAGCAGTTACTCTATGACCTACACTGAAGCTTTCTTT.

The chain is built from TRBV6-1 and TRBJ1-2, with a tentative D call TRBD1 (6 bases). In germline, CDR1 is MNHNS, CDR2 SASEGT. The CDR3 is made up of 15 amino acids. Trimming removed 3 bases from V and 0 bases from J, with 11 bases in between. The CDR3 DNA reads as TGTGCCAGCAGTGATCAGGCAGGGGCTAACTATGGCTACACCTTC. As protein: CASSDQAGANYGYTF.

The chain combines TRBV2 with TRBJ2-3, with D unresolved. Per the germline V gene, CDR1 is SNHLY and CDR2 is FYNNEI. The CDR3 consists of 15 residues. The ends were cut back, 2 bases at V and 0 bases at J, with 9 bases in the middle. The DNA for the CDR3 is TGTGCCAGCAGTGAATGGGAAGAGAGCACAGATACGCAGTATTTT. Protein product: CASSEWEESTDTQYF.

V and J are TRBV29-1 and TRBJ1-1; D may be TRBD1 (5 bases). The CDR3 is made up of 15 amino acids. V shed 6 bases and J shed 3 bases, with 20 bases lying between them. CDR1 SQVTM and CDR2 ANQGSEA come from the germline V gene. The CDR3 bases are TGCAGCGTCCGAGGTAGGGGCCCTCTCCACACTGAAGCTTTCTTT. It is translated as CSVRGRGPLHTEAFF. Complete variable domain (other parts from reference TRBV29-1 and TRBJ1-1): SAVISQKPSRDICQRGTSLTIQCQVDSQVTMMFWYRQQPGQSLTLIATANQGSEATYESGFVIDKFPISRPNLTFSTLTVSNMSPEDSSIYLCSVRGRGPLHTEAFFGQGTRLTVV.

The genes are TRBV6-5 and TRBJ1-3, with TRBD1 identical over 9 bases. CDR1 and CDR2 from the germline V gene are MNHEY and SVGAGI. The CDR3 runs 14 residues. The trim removed 6 bases at V and 4 bases at J, leaving 4 bases unmatched. CDR3 region: CASRPDRGGNTIYF. In DNA, the CDR3 is TGTGCCAGCAGACCGGACAGGGGAGGAAACACCATATATTTT.

The V gene is TRBV11-2, the J gene TRBJ2-7, with 8 bases that match TRBD2. V lost 0 bases to trimming and J lost 3 bases; unmatched junction nucleotides: 4. The CDR3 length is 15 residues. Germline CDR1 reads SGHAT; CDR2 reads FQNNGV. CDR3 sequence (DNA): TGTGCCAGCAGCTTAGATGTGACTAGCGACTACGAGCAGTACTTC. It encodes CASSLDVTSDYEQYF.

The gene calls are TRBV2 and TRBJ1-5; TRBD1 matches 8 bases. The J segment lost 2 bases and the V segment lost 6 bases, leaving 3 bases of the junction unmatched. Germline lookup yields CDR1 SNHLY and CDR2 FYNNEI. The CDR3 has 14 amino acids. The CDR3 region has the DNA TGTGCCAGCAGGGTGGACAGGGGCAATCAGCCCCAGCATTTT. It translates to CASRVDRGNQPQHF.

The rearrangement joins TRBV7-6 to TRBJ2-1, with D unclear. The germline V gene encodes CDR1 SGHVS and CDR2 FNYEAQ. Trimming left V 1 base short and J 0 bases short, with 7 bases between. The CDR3 extends over 15 amino acids. CDR3 sequence: CASSLGLSSYNEQFF. In DNA, the CDR3 is TGTGCCAGCAGCTTAGGACTTAGCTCCTACAATGAGCAGTTCTTC. Variable domain in full (rest from reference TRBV7-6 and TRBJ2-1): GAGVSQSPRYKVTKRGQDVALRCDPISGHVSLYWYRQALGQGPEFLTYFNYEAQQDKSGLPNDRFSAERPEGSISTLTIQRTEQRDSAMYRCASSLGLSSYNEQFFGPGTRLTVL.

The rearrangement links TRBV7-9 to TRBJ2-5; 7 positions match TRBD2. The CDR3 has 16 amino acids. Looked up from germline, CDR1 is SEHNR and CDR2 is FQNEAQ (reference sequence). J was trimmed by 5 bases and V by 3 bases; bases with no gene match: 12. The CDR3 nucleotides are TGTGCCAGCAGCTTCCCCCCTGGGGGGGGGTTGGAGACCCAGTACTTC. Translated: CASSFPPGGGLETQYF.

The chain employs TRBV6-6 and TRBJ1-5, with 7 bases aligning to TRBD1. Germline V gene lookup returns CDR1 MNHNY and CDR2 SVGAGI (reference sequence). There are 15 residues in the CDR3. The trim removed 0 bases at V and 4 bases at J, leaving 3 bases unmatched. CDR3 coding DNA: TGTGCCAGCAGTTACTCGGCGACAGGGAATCAGCCCCAGCATTTT. Its translation: CASSYSATGNQPQHF.

This clone was recorded only once. V usage is TRBV5-1 and J usage is TRBJ2-1; D is perhaps TRBD2 (5 bases). Between the trimmed V and J ends, which lost 2 bases and 1 base, there was a span of 13 bases. The CDR3 loop spans 16 amino acids. The germline CDR1 and CDR2 sequences are SGHRS and YFSETQ. The CDR3 coding sequence is TGCGCCAGCAGCTTAGGGAGTGTAATTTCCTACAATGAGCAGTTCTTC. It encodes CASSLGSVISYNEQFF.

The V and J genes are TRBV2 and TRBJ2-7; TRBD1 is a possible D gene (6 bases). This CDR3 is built from 16 residues. V shed 6 bases and J shed 4 bases, with 22 bases lying between them. The germline V gene has CDR1 SNHLY and CDR2 FYNNEI. In DNA, the CDR3 is TGTGCCAGCAGGAGAGATCCCCGGGACATGCGTTACGAGCAGTACTTC. Translating gives CASRRDPRDMRYEQYF.

V usage is TRBV27 and J usage is TRBJ2-7; a possible D gene is TRBD1 (6 bases). V was pared by 5 bases and J by 5 bases, with 10 bases between. Germline V lookup: CDR1 MNHEY, CDR2 SMNVEV (reference sequence). The CDR3 is 12 amino acids. The CDR3: CASSIQGNEQYF. CDR3 coding DNA: TGTGCCAGCAGTATTCAGGGGAACGAGCAGTACTTC.

This chain uses TRBV30 with TRBJ2-5; tentatively, D is TRBD2 (5 bases). Germline lookup yields CDR1 GTSNPN and CDR2 SVGIG (reference sequence). V lost 4 bases and J lost 4, with 22 bases in between. The CDR3 has 16 amino acids. The CDR3 region is CAWNVLVGRGTETQYF. The DNA for the CDR3 is TGTGCCTGGAATGTACTAGTTGGTCGGGGAACAGAGACCCAGTACTTC.

This chain links TRBV28 with TRBJ1-6; 10 nucleotides align to TRBD1. With 3 bases clipped from V and 9 bases from J, the junction kept 2 bases outside the gene matches. The CDR3 contains 14 residues. Germline V CDR1 and CDR2: MDHEN, SYDVKM. CDR3 amino acids: CASSFWDRGSPLHF. CDR3 nucleotides: TGTGCCAGCAGTTTCTGGGACAGGGGTTCACCCCTCCACTTT.

The rearrangement links TRBV27 to TRBJ2-7; D not certain. CDR3 length equals 15 residues. Trimming pared 7 bases from V and 2 bases from J, leaving 18 bases between. Per the germline V gene, CDR1 is MNHEY and CDR2 is SMNVEV (reference sequence). The CDR3 DNA sequence: TGTGCCAGCACCCCCCGCCCGCCGGGCCCCTACGAGCAGTACTTC. Protein: CASTPRPPGPYEQYF.

The chain recombines TRBV9 with TRBJ2-7; 8 positions agree with TRBD2. Unmatched junction bases numbered 10, after V lost 2 bases and J lost 0 bases. This CDR3 contains 17 residues. Germline CDR1 SGDLS, CDR2 YYNGEE. The CDR3: CASSVHPTSGYSYEQYF. Here the CDR3 DNA reads TGTGCCAGCAGCGTTCACCCTACTAGCGGTTACTCCTACGAGCAGTACTTC.

The rearrangement joins TRBV27 to TRBJ1-6, with 7 bases identical to TRBD1. This CDR3 comprises 16 residues. The junction had 12 bases not matched to a gene; V was cut back by 5 bases and J by 8 bases. Germline CDR1 reads MNHEY; CDR2 reads SMNVEV (reference sequence). CDR3 coding DNA: TGTGCCAGCAGTGACAGGGTCCCCTCGAGTGATTCACCCCTCCACTTT. It is translated as CASSDRVPSSDSPLHF.

V gene TRBV28 combines with J gene TRBJ1-1, with no clear D. The CDR3 length is 13 residues. The V gene's germline CDR1 is MDHEN and CDR2 SYDVKM. Trimming took 6 bases from V and 5 from J, leaving 13 bases between them. The CDR3 loop is CASSLERGTEAFF. The CDR3 coding sequence is TGTGCCAGCAGCCTGGAACGTGGGACTGAAGCTTTCTTT. Based on the CDR3 plus reference TRBV28 and TRBJ1-1, the full variable domain is DVKVTQSSRYLVKRTGEKVFLECVQDMDHENMFWYRQDPGLGLRLIYFSYDVKMKEKGDIPEGYSVSREKKERFSLILESASTNQTSMYLCASSLERGTEAFFGQGTRLTVV.